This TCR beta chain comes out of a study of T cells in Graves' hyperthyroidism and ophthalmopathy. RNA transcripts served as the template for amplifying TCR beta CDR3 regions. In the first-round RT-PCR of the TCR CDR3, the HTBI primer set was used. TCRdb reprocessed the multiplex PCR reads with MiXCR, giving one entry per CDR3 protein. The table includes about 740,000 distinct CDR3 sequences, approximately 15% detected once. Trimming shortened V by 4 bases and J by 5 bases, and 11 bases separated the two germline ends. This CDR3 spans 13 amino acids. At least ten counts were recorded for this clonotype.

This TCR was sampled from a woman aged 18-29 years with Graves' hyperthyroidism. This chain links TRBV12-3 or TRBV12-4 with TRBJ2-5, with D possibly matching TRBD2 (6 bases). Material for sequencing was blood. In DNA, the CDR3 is TGTGCCAGCAGTTGGGACTTAGGGGAGACCCAGTACTTC. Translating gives CASSWDLGETQYF.